Sequencing of this T cell receptor (beta chain) was carried out in a study of blood T cell repertoires in COVID-19. At the level of the study: Spain, Italy and the United States supplied samples that represented acute and convalescent COVID-19. From T cells, B-cell-depleted T cells, or PBMCs came the material, which was cDNA or gDNA.

Per the original data handling: Reference gene primer amplification yielded estimated nucleated cell counts. Assay: immunoSEQ multiplex PCR; the TCRdb copy retains only in-frame clones and omits some. V, J and clone size derive from that table, while D and trimming were established from the DNA sequence. The sample yields 200,000 to 250,000 clones, 80% to 85% seen once. Germline CDR1 reads MDHEN; CDR2 reads SYDVKM. The CDR3 consists of 15 residues. J was trimmed by 3 bases and V by 3 bases; bases with no gene match: 3. Sequenced input: peripheral blood. The receptor comes from a woman in her twenties or thirties who had recovered from COVID-19. The chain combines TRBV28 with TRBJ2-2, with 8 positions matching TRBD2. The CDR3 spells CASSLTSDYTGELFF. DNA for the CDR3: TGTGCCAGCAGTTTGACTAGCGATTACACCGGGGAGCTGTTTTTT.